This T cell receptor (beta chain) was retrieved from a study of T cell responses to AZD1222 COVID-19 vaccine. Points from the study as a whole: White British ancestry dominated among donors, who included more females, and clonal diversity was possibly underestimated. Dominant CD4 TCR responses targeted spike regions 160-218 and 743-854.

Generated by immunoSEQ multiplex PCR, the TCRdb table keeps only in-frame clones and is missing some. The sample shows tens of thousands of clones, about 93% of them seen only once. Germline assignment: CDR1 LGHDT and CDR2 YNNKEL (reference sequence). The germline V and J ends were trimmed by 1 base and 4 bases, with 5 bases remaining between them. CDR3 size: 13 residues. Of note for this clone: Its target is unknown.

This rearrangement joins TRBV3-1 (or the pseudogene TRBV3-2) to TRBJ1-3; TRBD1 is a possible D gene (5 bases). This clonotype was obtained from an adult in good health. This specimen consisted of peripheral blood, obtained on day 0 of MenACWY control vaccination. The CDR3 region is CASSQGGGNTIYF. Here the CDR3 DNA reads TGTGCCAGCAGCCAAGGGGGCGGAAACACCATATATTTT.